The clone carrying this T cell receptor (beta chain) came up many times. Its specificity is not known. Among the patients, none had received any treatment before thyroid surgery. The source of the sample is a study of metastatic and nonmetastatic thyroid tumors. At the level of the study: Blood and tumor or nodule tissue repertoires from malignant and benign thyroid patients were compared. Overall study findings and caveats: As reported, TCR beta diversity in blood and tumor was significantly higher in malignant thyroid tumors than in benign nodules.

TCRdb re-called the PCR reads with MiXCR. The data contain about 42,000 clones, over 10% of them singletons. Germline V lookup: CDR1 MDHEN, CDR2 SYDVKM. This CDR3 has 14 residues. J lost 8 bases, V lost 6 bases, and 9 bases had no gene match. The clonotype was recovered from a male donor with papillary thyroid cancer or a benign thyroid nodule (not recorded which). Some clones in this sample may be carry-over from other donors' samples. V and J are TRBV28 and TRBJ1-4, with TRBD1 matching over 7 bases. Sequences were obtained from blood. The CDR3 nucleotides read TGTGCCAGCAGACGACAGGGCGTAGGCGAAAAACTGTTTTTT. This gives the protein CASRRQGVGEKLFF.